The next 20 T cell receptor beta chains were all read from a single sample in a study of T cells expressing NK-cell markers (dated by TCRdb to about 2020). Library preparation was by 5' RACE. These reads were obtained on an Illumina HiSeq 2000. Reprocessed by TCRdb, the reads give a single entry per CDR3 protein sequence, without DNA. The table kept for this sample lists about 460,000 distinct CDR3 sequences. 1.4% to 1.5% of the sample belongs to the ten largest clones. Sequencing was carried out using blood T cells: a sorted CD56 or NKG2C T cell subset, CD4+ or CD8+ T cells, or bulk PBMC T cells (not recorded which). These receptor sequences come from a woman aged 50 to 60 in good health. Donor details come from another sample of the same person, matched by shared clones.

The V and J genes are TRBV3-1 and TRBJ2-1; the TCRdb call, TRBD2, lacks DNA for checking. Looked up from germline, CDR1 is LGHDT and CDR2 is YNNKEL (reference sequence). The CDR3 spans 13 residues. CDR3 sequence: CASSRGLHNEQFF.

This chain uses TRBV18 with TRBJ1-3; checking the TCRdb D call of TRBD1 is not possible without DNA. Germline CDR1 is KGHSH and CDR2 is LQKENI. The CDR3 contains 15 residues. The CDR3 is CASSPSTGVGNTIYF.

The V call is TRBV20-1, the J call TRBJ2-3; TCRdb's D gene call, TRBD2, goes unchecked for lack of DNA. There are 14 residues in the CDR3. Germline-derived CDR1 and CDR2 are DFQATT and SNEGSKA (reference sequence). The CDR3 sequence: CSARASGSRDTQYF.

The V call is TRBV12-3 or TRBV12-4, the J call TRBJ1-2; the D call from TCRdb, TRBD1, cannot be confirmed without DNA. This CDR3 is 15 amino acids long. CDR3 sequence: CASSGTGGRGYGYTF.

The rearrangement joins TRBV18 to TRBJ1-2. Germline assignment: CDR1 KGHSH and CDR2 LQKENI. The length of the CDR3 is 12 residues. The CDR3: CASSPQSEGYTF. Variable domain in full (rest from reference TRBV18 and TRBJ1-2): NAGVMQNPRHLVRRRGQEARLRCSPMKGHSHVYWYRQLPEEGLKFMVYLQKENIIDESGMPKERFSAEFPKEGPSILRIQQVVRGDSAAYFCASSPQSEGYTFGSGTRLTVV.

V and J are TRBV11-2 and TRBJ1-2. Germline CDR1 reads SGHAT; CDR2 reads FQNNGV. There are 14 residues in the CDR3. The CDR3 region is CASSLWSSGYGYTF. The whole variable domain, filled in from reference TRBV11-2 and TRBJ1-2, reads EAGVAQSPRYKIIEKRQSVAFWCNPISGHATLYWYQQILGQGPKLLIQFQNNGVVDDSQLPKDRFSAERLKGVDSTLKIQPAKLEDSAVYLCASSLWSSGYGYTFGSGTRLTVV.

This chain uses TRBV5-1 with TRBJ2-1; there is no DNA to check the TCRdb D call of TRBD2. The CDR3 extends over 14 amino acids. From germline, CDR1 is SGHRS and CDR2 YFSETQ. The CDR3 loop reads CASTPSGRYNEQFF.

The rearrangement links TRBV5-1 to TRBJ1-3. The CDR3 has 11 amino acids. Germline V lookup: CDR1 SGHRS, CDR2 YFSETQ. CDR3 in amino acids: CASRGGGTIYF.

The genes are TRBV4-1 and TRBJ2-7; TCRdb designates TRBD2, a call that cannot be tested without DNA. The CDR3 extends over 18 amino acids. Looked up from germline, CDR1 is MGHRA and CDR2 is YSYEKL. The CDR3 protein is CASSQATRGGSNGYEQYF.

This chain links TRBV7-2 with TRBJ1-1. Germline V gives CDR1 SGHTA, CDR2 FQGNSA. The CDR3 contains 15 residues. The CDR3 loop reads CASSDLHKLNTEAFF.

The rearrangement joins TRBV20-1 to TRBJ2-3; the TCRdb call, TRBD1, lacks DNA for checking. The CDR3 is 14 residues long. Germline-derived CDR1 and CDR2 are DFQATT and SNEGSKA (reference sequence). CDR3 region: CSASTGGRSDTQYF.

The chain joins TRBV3-1 to TRBJ1-3. The CDR3 contains 15 residues. The germline V gene encodes CDR1 LGHDT and CDR2 YNNKEL (reference sequence). The chain's CDR3 is CASSQVKVAGNTIYF.

The genes are TRBV10-3 and TRBJ2-5; the D gene TCRdb calls, TRBD2, cannot be checked with no DNA. Looked up from germline, CDR1 is ENHRY and CDR2 is SYGVKD. This CDR3 is built from 15 residues. CDR3: CAIGDTSGYQETQYF.

The rearrangement joins TRBV3-1 to TRBJ2-7; no DNA is available, so the TRBD1 call from TCRdb remains unchecked. The V gene's germline CDR1 is LGHDT and CDR2 YNNKEL (reference sequence). This CDR3 spans 14 amino acids. The CDR3 spells CASSHRGRSYEQYF.

V gene TRBV18 combines with J gene TRBJ1-1. Germline V gives CDR1 KGHSH, CDR2 LQKENI. CDR3 size: 15 residues. The CDR3 region is CASSPQGTLNTEAFF.

V is TRBV7-8 and J is TRBJ1-5. Germline CDR1 is SGHVS and CDR2 is FQNEAQ. This CDR3 region has 16 residues. CDR3: CASSPSVGYSNQPQHF.

The J gene is TRBJ2-1, the V gene TRBV20-1; the D gene TCRdb calls, TRBD2, cannot be checked with no DNA. CDR1 and CDR2 from the germline V gene are DFQATT and SNEGSKA (reference sequence). The CDR3 extends over 16 amino acids. This chain's CDR3 is CSARDWGGEGHNEQFF.

The chain combines TRBV7-2 with TRBJ2-3; the D call from TCRdb, TRBD2, cannot be confirmed without DNA. Germline CDR1 SGHTA, CDR2 FQGNSA. The CDR3 is made up of 15 amino acids. CDR3 amino acids: CASSLGGGRVDTQYF.

This sequence joins TRBV28 and TRBJ2-1; TCRdb names TRBD2, which stays unverified in the absence of DNA. Germline V lookup: CDR1 MDHEN, CDR2 SYDVKM. This CDR3 region has 14 residues. The CDR3 here is CASTPGLVINEQFF.

The genes are TRBV4-1 and TRBJ1-5; TCRdb reports TRBD1, a call that lacks DNA to check it against. The germline V gene has CDR1 MGHRA and CDR2 YSYEKL. CDR3 size: 15 residues. The CDR3 is CASSPGSKINQPQHF.